The T cell receptor beta chain described here comes from a study of blood T cells in healthy people across ages. The second PCR ran roughly 7 to 11 cycles with a sample-barcoded 5' primer and J-beta primers. TCRdb reprocessed the 5' RACE reads via MiXCR and lists one record per CDR3 protein. This table has under 2 million distinct CDR3 sequences, roughly a third appearing once. V was cut by 3 bases and J by 0 bases, with 9 bases left in between. The germline V gene has CDR1 MNHNS and CDR2 SASEGT. The CDR3 runs 15 residues. The sequencing sample was made of blood. This TCR came from a woman in her thirties in good health. This rearrangement joins TRBV6-1 to TRBJ1-5, with D hard to call. The DNA for the CDR3 is TGTGCCAGCAGTGATGGGAGTCTTAGCAATCAGCCCCAGCATTTT. Its translation: CASSDGSLSNQPQHF.